Listed here are 6 T cell receptor beta chains from one sample, sequenced in a study of CD8+ T cells in alopecia areata. cDNA prepared by RNA extraction and subsequent reverse transcription served as the template for sequencing. Profiling relied on immunoSEQ multiplex PCR, and the TCRdb table lists in-frame clones only, not all of them. The data contain 150,000 to 200,000 clones, around 54% of them singletons. The sequenced material came from CD4+ T cells sorted from blood. Source of these receptors: a human donor in good health.

This clone was picked up a small number of times. This rearrangement joins TRBV2 to TRBJ2-7; tentative D call: TRBD1 (6 bases). The CDR3 runs 15 residues. With 9 bases removed from V and 0 bases from J, the gap between germline ends came to 18 bases. Germline lookup yields CDR1 SNHLY and CDR2 FYNNEI. CDR3 coding DNA: TGTGCCAGTTGGGTACTCCGGGACAACTCCTACGAGCAGTACTTC. Protein product: CASWVLRDNSYEQYF.

This clone was counted a few times. J is TRBJ2-1 and V is TRBV29-1; D not resolved. There are 11 residues in the CDR3. The V end was cut by 7 bases, the J end by 7 bases, with 11 bases between. CDR1 SQVTM and CDR2 ANQGSEA come from the germline V gene. Here the CDR3 DNA reads TGCAGCGGTAGAAAGGGAAATGAGCAGTTCTTC. It translates to CSGRKGNEQFF.

This sequence joins TRBV6-5 and TRBJ2-7; D might be TRBD1 or TRBD2, each matching 5 bases. Germline CDR1 MNHEY, CDR2 SVGAGI. V lost 1 base and J lost 0, with 10 bases in between. CDR3 length: 15 amino acids. The CDR3 DNA is TGTGCCAGCAGTTACTATCGGGGCAGCTCCTACGAGCAGTACTTC. It translates to CASSYYRGSSYEQYF.

The rearrangement joins TRBV29-1 to TRBJ1-1; 8 nucleotides match TRBD1. The length of the CDR3 is 14 residues. CDR1 is SQVTM, CDR2 ANQGSEA, per germline. Trimming cost V 3 bases and J 1 base; bases outside gene matches: 4. The CDR3 loop is CSVDRGTGNTEAFF. CDR3 nucleotides: TGCAGCGTTGACCGCGGGACAGGGAACACTGAAGCTTTCTTT.

A word on this clone: The same CDR3 also results from other DNA sequences found in this sample. The chain carries TRBV30 and TRBJ1-1; D ambiguous. The CDR3 runs to 13 residues. Trimming removed 0 bases at V and 5 bases at J, with 10 bases between. The germline V gene encodes CDR1 GTSNPN and CDR2 SVGIG (reference sequence). CDR3 nucleotide sequence: TGTGCCTGGAGTGTGATGGGTCGGACTGAAGCTTTCTTT. Its translation is CAWSVMGRTEAFF.

The chain links TRBV6-1 to TRBJ2-4; 8 bases match TRBD1. This CDR3 comprises 14 residues. The germline V gene has CDR1 MNHNS and CDR2 SASEGT. With 7 bases clipped from V and 3 bases from J, the junction kept 5 bases outside the gene matches. DNA of the CDR3: TGTGCCAGCAACGACAGGGGCAACAAAAACATTCAGTACTTC. Amino acids: CASNDRGNKNIQYF.